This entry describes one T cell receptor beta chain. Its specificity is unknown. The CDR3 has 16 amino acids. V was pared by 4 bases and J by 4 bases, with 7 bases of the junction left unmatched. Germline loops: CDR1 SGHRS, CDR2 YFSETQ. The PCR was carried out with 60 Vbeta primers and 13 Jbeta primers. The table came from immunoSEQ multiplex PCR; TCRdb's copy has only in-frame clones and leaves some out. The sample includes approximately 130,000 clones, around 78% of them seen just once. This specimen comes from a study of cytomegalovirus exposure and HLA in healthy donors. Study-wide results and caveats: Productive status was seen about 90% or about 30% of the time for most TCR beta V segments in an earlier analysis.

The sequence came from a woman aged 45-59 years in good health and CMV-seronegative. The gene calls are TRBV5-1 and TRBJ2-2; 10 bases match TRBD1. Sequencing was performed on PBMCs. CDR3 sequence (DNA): TGCGCCAGCAGCCTAGGGACAGGGGACCGCACCGGGGAGCTGTTTTTT. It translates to CASSLGTGDRTGELFF. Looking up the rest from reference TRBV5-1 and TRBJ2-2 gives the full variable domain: KAGVTQTPRYLIKTRGQQVTLSCSPISGHRSVSWYQQTPGQGLQFLFEYFSETQRNKGNFPGRFSGRQFSNSRSEMNVSTLELGDSALYLCASSLGTGDRTGELFFGEGSRLTVL.